The 7 T cell receptor beta chains in this list originate from one sample, sequenced in a study of T cell responses to AZD1222 COVID-19 vaccine. Sequencing was performed with immunoSEQ multiplex PCR; in TCRdb, only in-frame clones are kept and a portion is missing. Of 150,000 or so clones in the sample, about 89% were seen once. The source material was peripheral blood, sampled on day 0 of AZD1222 vaccination. Receptor source: an adult in good health.

The chain combines TRBV28 with TRBJ2-3; no reliable D call. Trimming removed 4 bases at V and 1 base at J, with 12 bases between. CDR1 MDHEN and CDR2 SYDVKM come from the germline V gene. This CDR3 is built from 15 residues. CDR3 coding DNA: TGTGCCAGCAGTTCTTATACCGACGGCACAGATACGCAGTATTTT. Its translation: CASSSYTDGTDTQYF.

The V gene is TRBV6-6, the J gene TRBJ1-2; D call uncertain. Trimming cost V 4 bases and J 0 bases, with 6 bases left between them. The CDR3 runs 13 residues. CDR1 is MNHNY, CDR2 SVGAGI, per germline (reference sequence). CDR3 protein: CASSSGPNYGYTF. In DNA, the CDR3 is TGTGCCAGCAGTTCGGGTCCTAACTATGGCTACACCTTC.

This clone appeared a single time. This rearrangement joins TRBV15 to TRBJ2-3, with a weak D call TRBD2 (5 bases). Per the germline V gene, CDR1 is LNHNV and CDR2 is YYDKDF (reference sequence). V gave up 0 bases and J gave up 2 bases, with 12 bases separating them. This CDR3 comprises 16 residues. The CDR3 spells CATSRERASLTDTQYF. Here the CDR3 DNA reads TGTGCCACCAGCAGAGAGAGGGCCTCCCTCACAGATACGCAGTATTTT.

The chain links TRBV4-3 to TRBJ1-1, with D uncertain. Germline-derived CDR1 and CDR2 are LGHNA and YSLEER. The CDR3 loop spans 15 amino acids. V was shortened by 0 bases and J by 1 base, with 9 bases between the two germline ends. This chain's CDR3 is CASSQEGRTNTEAFF. CDR3 sequence (DNA): TGCGCCAGCAGCCAAGAAGGACGGACGAACACTGAAGCTTTCTTT.

CDR3 in amino acids: CAWSVGAQQPQHF. CDR3 DNA sequence: TGTGCCTGGAGTGTCGGGGCGCAGCAGCCCCAGCATTTT. The chain links TRBV30 to TRBJ1-5; possibly TRBD1 for D (5 bases). The germline CDR1 and CDR2 sequences are GTSNPN and SVGIG (reference sequence). With 0 bases removed from V and 7 bases from J, the gap between germline ends came to 10 bases. The CDR3 has 13 amino acids.

The chain combines TRBV7-9 with TRBJ2-1; no clear D. Trimming shortened V by 7 bases and J by 12 bases, and 22 bases separated the two germline ends. The CDR3 runs to 14 residues. Germline V CDR1 and CDR2: SEHNR, FQNEAQ (reference sequence). The CDR3, as DNA: TGTGCCAGCACCTATCTTTACGCCGAGTCGGGGCAGTTCTTC. It yields the protein CASTYLYAESGQFF.

This rearrangement joins TRBV18 to TRBJ2-7; 12 bases agree with TRBD2. The CDR3 length is 16 residues. The V gene end was trimmed by 0 bases and the J gene end by 8 bases; junction bases not matched to a gene: 8. Germline CDR1 KGHSH, CDR2 LQKENI. CDR3 DNA: TGTGCCAGCTCACCACCGGCCCCTAGCGGGGGGGGGAAGCAGTACTTC. It translates to CASSPPAPSGGGKQYF.